These 12 T cell receptor beta chains share one sample of origin, sequenced in a study of blood T cell repertoires in COVID-19. Method: immunoSEQ multiplex PCR; TCRdb's copy keeps in-frame clones and lacks some. The sample yields approximately 260,000 clones, roughly 90% seen once. The sequenced sample consisted of PBMCs or T cells enriched from blood (not recorded which). The receptors derive from a woman aged 25 to 39 with acute COVID-19.

This sequence joins TRBV27 and TRBJ2-1, with D hard to call. The CDR3 loop spans 16 amino acids. Deletions cut 4 bases from V and 6 bases from J, with 19 bases between. Germline CDR1 is MNHEY and CDR2 is SMNVEV (reference sequence). The CDR3 region is CASSSKRQIQANEQFF. The CDR3 region has the DNA TGTGCCAGCAGTTCAAAAAGACAAATACAAGCCAATGAGCAGTTCTTC.

The V and J genes are TRBV7-2 and TRBJ2-5; 8 positions match TRBD2. The CDR3 is 15 residues long. V gave up 1 base and J gave up 4 bases; unmatched junction bases: 5. Germline-derived CDR1 and CDR2 are SGHTA and FQGNSA. CDR3 protein: CASSLDGRAGETQYF. The CDR3 coding sequence is TGTGCCAGCAGCTTAGACGGGAGGGCCGGAGAGACCCAGTACTTC.

The chain links TRBV18 to TRBJ1-2; 7 bases align to TRBD1. V gave up 9 bases and J gave up 6 bases; unmatched junction bases: 4. Looked up from germline, CDR1 is KGHSH and CDR2 is LQKENI. The CDR3 covers 11 residues. For the CDR3, the DNA is TGTGCCAGTTACGGACAGGATGGCTACACCTTC. This sequence encodes CASYGQDGYTF.

This clone appeared once. The chain is built from TRBV28 and TRBJ1-5; D may be TRBD1 (6 bases). This CDR3 region has 15 residues. The ends were cut back, 3 bases at V and 5 bases at J, with 14 bases in the middle. The germline V gene has CDR1 MDHEN and CDR2 SYDVKM. Written as DNA, the CDR3 is TGTGCCAGCAGTTTCGCCTCAGGGGCAGATCAGCCCCAGCATTTT. Amino acids: CASSFASGADQPQHF.

V usage is TRBV5-1 and J usage is TRBJ1-6; no clear D gene. The CDR3 contains 15 residues. The V gene lost 4 bases and the J gene lost 6 bases, with 14 bases spanning the gap. CDR1 SGHRS and CDR2 YFSETQ come from the germline V gene. The CDR3 here is CASSLAPGGNSPLHF. Here the CDR3 DNA reads TGCGCCAGCAGCCTAGCCCCCGGAGGTAATTCACCCCTCCACTTT.

The J gene is TRBJ2-5, the V gene TRBV28; D call uncertain. V gave up 3 bases and J gave up 4 bases, with 9 bases separating them. The CDR3 sequence is 13 residues long. The V gene's germline CDR1 is MDHEN and CDR2 SYDVKM. The CDR3 nucleotides are TGTGCCAGCAGTTTTGAGGCTCCAGAGACCCAGTACTTC. Its translation: CASSFEAPETQYF.

This clone showed up just once. The chain carries TRBV25-1 and TRBJ2-2; 8 bases line up with TRBD1. The J segment lost 6 bases and the V segment lost 3 bases, leaving 3 bases of the junction unmatched. Germline CDR1 is MGHDK and CDR2 is SYGVNS. CDR3 length equals 14 residues. The CDR3 DNA follows: TGTGCCAGCAGTGAGTTACAGGGGGCCGGGGAGCTGTTTTTT. Protein: CASSELQGAGELFF.

The chain is built from TRBV19 and TRBJ2-3; 8 positions match TRBD1. Germline V gene sequence: CDR1 LNHDA, CDR2 SQIVND (reference sequence). This CDR3 has 15 residues. The ends lost 4 bases at V and 3 bases at J; junction bases unmatched: 6. This chain's CDR3 is CASSKTGVSTDTQYF. The CDR3 nucleotides are TGTGCCAGTAGTAAGACAGGGGTATCAACAGATACGCAGTATTTT. Full variable domain (missing parts from reference TRBV19 and TRBJ2-3): DGGITQSPKYLFRKEGQNVTLSCEQNLNHDAMYWYRQDPGQGLRLIYYSQIVNDFQKGDIAEGYSVSREKKESFPLTVTSAQKNPTAFYLCASSKTGVSTDTQYFGPGTRLTVL.

The rearrangement uses TRBV7-9 and TRBJ2-7; D possibly corresponds to TRBD2 (5 bases). This CDR3 is built from 13 residues. Germline-derived CDR1 and CDR2 are SEHNR and FQNEAQ (reference sequence). Between the trimmed V and J ends, which lost 3 bases and 1 base, there was a span of 7 bases. The CDR3 bases are TGTGCCAGCAGCTTCGGGAAGTCCTACGAGCAGTACTTC. Its protein product is CASSFGKSYEQYF.

The chain has TRBV7-8 and TRBJ1-2, with 9 bases matching TRBD1. There are 14 residues in the CDR3. Per the germline V gene, CDR1 is SGHVS and CDR2 is FQNEAQ. J gave up 7 bases and V 1 base, and 4 bases lay outside the gene matches. The DNA for the CDR3 is TGTGCCAGCAGCTTAGGTGGACAGGGGACTGGCTACACCTTC. It codes for CASSLGGQGTGYTF.

This clone was found a few times. The chain is built from TRBV19 and TRBJ2-7; 10 nucleotides match TRBD1. Germline V CDR1 and CDR2: LNHDA, SQIVND (reference sequence). V was clipped by 5 bases and J by 6 bases; unmatched bases: 4. The CDR3 spans 13 residues. The CDR3 spells CASSPTGGFEQYF. The CDR3 nucleotides are TGTGCCAGTAGTCCGACAGGGGGCTTCGAGCAGTACTTC.

The chain joins TRBV11-2 to TRBJ1-2; the D gene is possibly TRBD1 (5 bases). There are 14 residues in the CDR3. Between the trimmed V and J ends, which lost 4 bases and 2 bases, there was a span of 11 bases. Germline V lookup: CDR1 SGHAT, CDR2 FQNNGV. The CDR3 DNA reads as TGTGCCAGCAGCTCCCTCAGGGAAAACTATGGCTACACCTTC. Translation gives CASSSLRENYGYTF.